What follows is one TCR beta chain and its context. Its antigen is unidentified. TCRdb used MiXCR to reprocess the 5' RACE reads, holding one entry per CDR3 protein. Of about 360,000 distinct CDR3 sequences listed, 10% to 15% were seen once; the top ten hold over 20%. This record belongs to a study of T-cell memory formation after mild COVID-19. Across the whole study: There were largely donor-specific TCR clusters.

Trimming left V 3 bases short and J 6 bases short, with 12 bases between. CDR1 KGHSH and CDR2 LQKENI come from the germline V gene. The length of the CDR3 is 13 residues. Study results and caveats: A balance of CD4 and CD8 characterized clones contracting day 15 to 85, whereas later expanders leaned CD4+. Cross-reactive memory seemingly joined, as some responding clones were found in pre-infection memory. What remained unconfirmed was the SARS-CoV-2 specificity of second-wave clones peaking on day 37.

The source material was PBMCs or a T cell subset sorted from them (not recorded which). The rearrangement joins TRBV18 to TRBJ2-7; D ambiguous. The sequence was obtained from a man aged 18 to 30 who had mild COVID-19 (a few samples of this study predate the infection). Cell type and time point are not known. CDR3 sequence (DNA): TGTGCCAGCTCACCGGCCGGGCTCCGCGAGCAGTACGTC. As protein: CASSPAGLREQYV.